The clone carrying this T cell receptor (beta chain) was detected ten times or more. Antigen specificity is unknown. This entry is derived from a study of post-analysis software for immune sequencing data. The CDR3 has 16 residues. V dropped 1 base and J dropped 4; count of bases not matched to a gene: 7. Germline V CDR1 and CDR2: SQVTM, ANQGSEA. General study findings and limits: Relative to controls, patients had five TRBV segments at higher frequency, with TRBV5-6, TRBV5-1 and TRBV20-1 among these. Versus controls, multiple sclerosis patients showed significantly lower diversity (normalized Chao1).

The authors incorporated unique molecular identifiers into the TCR beta cDNA libraries. T cells numbering about 0.9 to 11 million gave rise to a few hundred thousand cDNA molecules. TCRdb reprocessed the PCR reads via MiXCR and lists one record per CDR3 protein. The table shows 180,000 or so distinct CDR3 sequences, with around 29% occurring only once. Sequencing was performed on blood. The chain uses TRBV29-1 and TRBJ2-2; 9 nucleotides line up with TRBD1. This sequence was found in a girl younger than 18 with multiple sclerosis. The CDR3 spells CSVEGLPDRGTGELFF. Written as DNA, the CDR3 is TGCAGCGTTGAAGGGCTCCCGGACAGGGGCACCGGGGAGCTGTTTTTT.